The clone carrying this T cell receptor (beta chain) came up a few times. Its antigen is still unknown. Sequencing used immunoSEQ multiplex PCR; TCRdb keeps in-frame clones, though not all of them. This sample has approximately 35,000 clones; roughly 90% occur once, and the top ten carry 5.5% to 7.5%. The data belong to a study of T cell responses to AZD1222 COVID-19 vaccine. Overall study findings and caveats: Vaccine-associated CD4 TCRs ranged over spike, dominating at 160-218 and 743-854. Spike-specific TCR breadth and depth rose after two AZD1222 doses.

Sequencing used peripheral blood, obtained on day 0 of AZD1222 vaccination. This TCR came from an adult in good health.

The chain's CDR3 is CASSSSDSYGYTF. CDR3 nucleotide sequence: TGTGCCAGCAGCTCTTCGGACAGCTATGGCTACACCTTC. The chain recombines TRBV12-3 or TRBV12-4 with TRBJ1-2; D might be TRBD1 (6 bases). V lost 6 bases and J lost 4, with 12 bases in between. The CDR3 consists of 13 residues.